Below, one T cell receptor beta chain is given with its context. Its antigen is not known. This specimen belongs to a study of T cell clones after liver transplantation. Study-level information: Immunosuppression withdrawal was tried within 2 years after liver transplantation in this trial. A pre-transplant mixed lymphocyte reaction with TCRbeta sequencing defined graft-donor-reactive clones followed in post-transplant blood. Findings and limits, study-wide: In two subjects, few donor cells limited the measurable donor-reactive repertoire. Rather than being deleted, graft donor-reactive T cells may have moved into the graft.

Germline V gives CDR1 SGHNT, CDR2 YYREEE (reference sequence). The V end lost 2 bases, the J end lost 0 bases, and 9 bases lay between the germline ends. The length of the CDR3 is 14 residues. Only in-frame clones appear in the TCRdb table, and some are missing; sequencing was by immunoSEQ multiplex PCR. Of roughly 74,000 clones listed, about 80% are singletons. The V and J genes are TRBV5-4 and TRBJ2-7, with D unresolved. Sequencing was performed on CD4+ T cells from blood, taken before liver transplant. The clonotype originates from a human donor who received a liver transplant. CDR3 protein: CASSFERNSYEQYF. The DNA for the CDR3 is TGTGCCAGCAGCTTCGAACGGAACTCCTACGAGCAGTACTTC.